Listed here are 18 T cell receptor beta chains from one sample, sequenced in a study of blood T cell repertoires in COVID-19. Clones were read by immunoSEQ multiplex PCR, and TCRdb kept only the in-frame ones, dropping some. The sample records approximately 240,000 clones, roughly three quarters being singletons. Sample: peripheral blood. These receptors were collected from a middle-aged woman with active or convalescent COVID-19.

This clone was observed once. The chain couples TRBV7-9 to TRBJ1-1, with a possible D match to TRBD1 (5 bases). The V end lost 2 bases, the J end lost 6 bases, and 16 bases lay between the germline ends. The CDR3 sequence is 15 residues long. From germline, CDR1 is SEHNR and CDR2 FQNEAQ (reference sequence). The CDR3 nucleotides read TGTGCCAGCAGCTTAAACGCAGGGAAGGTGTCTGAAGCTTTCTTT. The encoded protein is CASSLNAGKVSEAFF.

The chain is built from TRBV2 and TRBJ2-7; 11 bases fit TRBD1. V dropped 2 bases and J dropped 5; count of bases not matched to a gene: 2. Germline V CDR1 and CDR2: SNHLY, FYNNEI. The CDR3 has 14 residues. The CDR3 protein is CASSERTGGHEQYV. CDR3 coding DNA: TGTGCCAGCAGTGAAAGGACAGGGGGCCACGAGCAGTACGTC.

This clone was seen once. The genes are TRBV10-3 and TRBJ2-7; possibly TRBD1 for D (6 bases). CDR1 and CDR2 from the germline V gene are ENHRY and SYGVKD. The CDR3 sequence is 15 residues long. V dropped 7 bases and J dropped 3 bases, with 19 bases sitting between them. Here the CDR3 DNA reads TGTGCCATCAATGGAGGCCGGGACACGAACTACGAGCAGTACTTC. Translated: CAINGGRDTNYEQYF.

The chain has TRBV6-5 and TRBJ1-3; 7 bases line up with TRBD1. V lost 5 bases to trimming and J lost 2 bases; unmatched junction nucleotides: 6. This CDR3 is 15 amino acids long. CDR1 and CDR2 (germline): MNHEY, SVGAGI. For the CDR3, the DNA is TGTGCCAGCAGTCGACAGGGTGGGCCTGGAAACACCATATATTTT. Its translation: CASSRQGGPGNTIYF.

This clone has more than one count but fewer than ten. The CDR3 is CASSMGQGINYGYTF. The CDR3 DNA reads TGCGCCAGCAGCATGGGACAGGGTATTAACTATGGCTACACCTTC. V gene TRBV5-1 combines with J gene TRBJ1-2; 9 bases are a match to TRBD1. Trimming took 4 bases from V and 1 from J; bases not matched to a gene: 5. The germline CDR1 and CDR2 sequences are SGHRS and YFSETQ. The CDR3 is 15 amino acids.

This clone was detected only a few times. This chain uses TRBV6-1 with TRBJ1-5; D might be TRBD1 (5 bases). Germline V gene sequence: CDR1 MNHNS, CDR2 SASEGT. The CDR3 runs to 16 residues. V gave up 3 bases and J gave up 3 bases, with 15 bases separating them. The CDR3 nucleotides read TGTGCCAGCAGTGACGGGTCCAGGGCAATCAATCAGCCCCAGCATTTT. Translation gives CASSDGSRAINQPQHF.

The chain carries TRBV6-5 and TRBJ1-6; a possible D gene is TRBD1 (6 bases). The V gene lost 8 bases and the J gene lost 1 base, with 12 bases spanning the gap. Germline values: CDR1 MNHEY, CDR2 SVGAGI. The CDR3 covers 15 residues. In DNA form, the CDR3 reads TGTGCCAGCTCCAAACAGGGTTCCTATAATTCACCCCTCCACTTT. Residues: CASSKQGSYNSPLHF.

V and J are TRBV14 and TRBJ2-5; D unclear. The CDR3 has 12 residues. The ends were cut back, 4 bases at V and 7 bases at J, with 10 bases in the middle. Germline loops: CDR1 SGHDN, CDR2 FVKESK. For the CDR3, the DNA is TGTGCCAGCAGCCCCACAGCCCGGACCCAGTACTTC. Its protein is CASSPTARTQYF.

V usage is TRBV28 and J usage is TRBJ1-4; weak D call: TRBD1 (6 bases). Germline CDR1 is MDHEN and CDR2 is SYDVKM. The CDR3 covers 14 residues. V lost 10 bases to trimming and J lost 5 bases, with 17 bases between them. Written as DNA, the CDR3 is TGTGCCATCGGGAGGGGGGCCGCAAATGAAAAACTGTTTTTT. The encoded protein is CAIGRGAANEKLFF.

This CDR3 reads CASSRIWGAREDTEAFF. DNA of the CDR3: TGTGCCAGCAGCCGAATCTGGGGGGCGCGGGAGGACACTGAAGCTTTCTTT. The chain has TRBV5-6 and TRBJ1-1, with a possible D match to TRBD1 (6 bases). Germline CDR1 and CDR2: SGHDT and YYEEEE. Deletions cut 4 bases from V and 3 bases from J, with 22 bases between. This CDR3 has 17 amino acids.

This clone was counted only a few times. The chain has TRBV11-2 and TRBJ2-2; weak D call: TRBD2 (6 bases). Germline values: CDR1 SGHAT, CDR2 FQNNGV. V was clipped by 5 bases and J by 6 bases, with 13 bases between them. This CDR3 is built from 14 residues. The CDR3 loop reads CASSRDFNAGELFF. In DNA, the CDR3 is TGTGCCAGCAGCCGGGACTTTAACGCCGGGGAGCTGTTTTTT.

This clone was detected ten times or more. V usage is TRBV28 and J usage is TRBJ1-2; 10 nucleotides align to TRBD1. CDR1 and CDR2 (germline): MDHEN, SYDVKM. The CDR3 has 15 residues. V lost 2 bases, J lost 7 bases, and 7 bases stayed unmatched. CDR3 nucleotide sequence: TGTGCCAGCAGTTTACCCGGGACAGGGGAAGGTGGCTACACCTTC. Its translation: CASSLPGTGEGGYTF.

The genes are TRBV7-8 and TRBJ2-7; TRBD1 matches at 7 bases. V trimming: 2 bases; J trimming: 5 bases; junction bases outside the gene matches: 6. The CDR3 length is 14 residues. The germline V gene has CDR1 SGHVS and CDR2 FQNEAQ. The CDR3 region has the DNA TGTGCCAGCAGCTTAATGACAGGGATAAACGAGCAGTACGTC. It yields the protein CASSLMTGINEQYV.

The chain has TRBV2 and TRBJ1-3; unclear D gene. The length of the CDR3 is 13 residues. V gave up 7 bases and J gave up 0 bases, with 7 bases separating them. Germline-derived CDR1 and CDR2 are SNHLY and FYNNEI. CDR3 protein: CASTPVSGNTIYF. In DNA, the CDR3 is TGTGCCAGCACCCCAGTCTCTGGAAACACCATATATTTT.

The chain combines TRBV18 with TRBJ1-1, with 7 nucleotides matching TRBD1. The germline CDR1 and CDR2 sequences are KGHSH and LQKENI. The CDR3 has 15 residues. Trimming took 3 bases from V and 2 from J; bases not matched to a gene: 6. The CDR3 region is CASSPVGGANTEAFF. In DNA form, the CDR3 reads TGTGCCAGCTCACCGGTAGGGGGCGCTAACACTGAAGCTTTCTTT.

The chain links TRBV11-3 to TRBJ2-2; D is uncertain. CDR1 and CDR2 from the germline V gene are SGHNT and YENEEA. The CDR3 covers 12 residues. Deletions cut 3 bases from V and 7 bases from J, with 6 bases between. The CDR3 coding sequence is TGTGCCAGCAGCTTCCTAGACGGGGAGCTGTTTTTT. It yields the protein CASSFLDGELFF.

This clone was found a few times. The gene calls are TRBV6-5 and TRBJ1-5; weak D call: TRBD1 (5 bases). V was cut by 8 bases and J by 4 bases, with 15 bases left in between. The CDR3 is 14 residues long. CDR1 MNHEY and CDR2 SVGAGI come from the germline V gene. The CDR3 nucleotides read TGTGCCAGCGGGGGAGGACCGGGTAATCAGCCCCAGCATTTT. This codes for CASGGGPGNQPQHF.

About this clone: Different DNA sequences within this sample yield the same CDR3. The V call is TRBV12-3 or TRBV12-4, the J call TRBJ1-5, with D maybe TRBD1 (5 bases). V lost 3 bases and J 6 bases, leaving 9 bases between the germline ends. This CDR3 is 13 amino acids long. The CDR3 sequence: CASSFGGFQPQHF. Here the CDR3 DNA reads TGTGCCAGCAGTTTCGGGGGTTTTCAGCCCCAGCATTTT.